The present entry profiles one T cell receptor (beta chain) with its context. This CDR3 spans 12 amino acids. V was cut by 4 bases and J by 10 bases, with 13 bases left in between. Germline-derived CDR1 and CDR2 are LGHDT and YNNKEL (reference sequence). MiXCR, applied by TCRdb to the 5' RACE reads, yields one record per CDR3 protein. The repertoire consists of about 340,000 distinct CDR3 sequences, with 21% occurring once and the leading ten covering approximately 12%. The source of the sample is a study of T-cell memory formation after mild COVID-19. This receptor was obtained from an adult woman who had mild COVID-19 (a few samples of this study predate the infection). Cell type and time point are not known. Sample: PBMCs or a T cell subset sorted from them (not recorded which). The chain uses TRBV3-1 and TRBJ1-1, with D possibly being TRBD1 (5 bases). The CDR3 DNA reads TGTGCCAGCAGCCCGGGGGTTGGGCGAGCTTTCTTT. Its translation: CASSPGVGRAFF. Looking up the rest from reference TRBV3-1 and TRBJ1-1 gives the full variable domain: DTAVSQTPKYLVTQMGNDKSIKCEQNLGHDTMYWYKQDSKKFLKIMFSYNNKELIINETVPNRFSPKSPDKAHLNLHINSLELGDSAVYFCASSPGVGRAFFGQGTRLTVV.